The 17 T cell receptor beta chains in this list originate from one sample, sequenced in a study of regulatory dendritic cells for organ transplantation. Antigen specificity for these receptors is unknown. Allogeneic regulatory or mature dendritic cells were co-cultured for less than six days with CFSE-labeled sorted T cells at 1:10. TCRdb's table, derived via immunoSEQ multiplex PCR, lists solely in-frame clones and lacks some. The data hold around 5,400 clones, with about four fifths observed a single time. Sequencing input: memory CD8+ T cells from blood cultured with regulatory dendritic cells. The sample's subset: CD45RO+ memory T cells. All receptors come from a human donor in good health.

This chain links TRBV4-2 with TRBJ2-7; no reliable D call. Germline CDR1 is LGHNA and CDR2 is YNFKEQ. The CDR3 has 13 amino acids. The V end was cut by 4 bases, the J end by 4 bases, with 11 bases between. The CDR3 DNA follows: TGTGCCAGCAGCCTTACCATATCGTACGAGCAGTACTTC. This encodes CASSLTISYEQYF.

The genes are TRBV7-9 and TRBJ1-1; a possible D gene is TRBD1 (6 bases). V lost 4 bases and J lost 3, with 15 bases in between. Germline lookup yields CDR1 SEHNR and CDR2 FQNEAQ (reference sequence). The CDR3 extends over 15 amino acids. CDR3 in DNA: TGTGCCAGCAGCTCAACCGGGGGCGCGGACACTGAAGCTTTCTTT. Translated: CASSSTGGADTEAFF. The full variable domain, completed using reference TRBV7-9 and TRBJ1-1, is DTGVSQNPRHKITKRGQNVTFRCDPISEHNRLYWYRQTLGQGPEFLTYFQNEAQLEKSRLLSDRFSAERPKGSFSTLEIQRTEQGDSAMYLCASSSTGGADTEAFFGQGTRLTVV.

The V call is TRBV28, the J call TRBJ2-7, with 9 bases lining up with TRBD1. With V trimmed by 8 bases and J by 3 bases, 5 bases remained unmatched. The CDR3 extends over 13 amino acids. The germline V gene has CDR1 MDHEN and CDR2 SYDVKM. The CDR3 sequence is CASEGQGYYEQYF. As DNA, the CDR3 is TGTGCCAGCGAGGGACAGGGCTACTACGAGCAGTACTTC.

Judged by abundance, this clone is large. This CDR3 is also generated by other DNA sequences in the sample. The chain is built from TRBV7-9 and TRBJ1-1, with TRBD1 identical over 10 bases. The V gene's germline CDR1 is SEHNR and CDR2 FQNEAQ (reference sequence). After removal of 5 bases from V and 7 bases from J, the junction contained 1 base not matched to a gene. There are 12 residues in the CDR3. CDR3 nucleotide sequence: TGTGCCAGCAGCGGGACAGGGGTTGAAGCTTTCTTT. It translates to CASSGTGVEAFF.

The chain couples TRBV7-6 to TRBJ2-1, with 14 bases that match TRBD2. This CDR3 spans 20 amino acids. The V gene end was trimmed by 4 bases and the J gene end by 0 bases; junction bases not matched to a gene: 11. From germline, CDR1 is SGHVS and CDR2 FNYEAQ. CDR3 sequence: CASSSRLAGGYSSSYNEQFF. The CDR3 DNA follows: TGTGCCAGCAGCTCTAGACTAGCGGGAGGGTATAGTAGCTCCTACAATGAGCAGTTCTTC.

The J gene is TRBJ2-7, the V gene TRBV19, with 8 bases identical to TRBD1. With 3 bases clipped from V and 7 bases from J, the junction kept 8 bases outside the gene matches. The CDR3 runs 14 residues. Germline assignment: CDR1 LNHDA and CDR2 SQIVND (reference sequence). The CDR3 region has the DNA TGTGCCAGTAGTATCCGGACAGGGTCTCGTGAGCAGTACTTC. This translates into CASSIRTGSREQYF.

The rearrangement uses TRBV5-6 and TRBJ1-1; D gene ambiguous. The CDR3 runs to 13 residues. Germline V gene sequence: CDR1 SGHDT, CDR2 YYEEEE. V was clipped by 0 bases and J by 6 bases, with 9 bases between them. The DNA of the CDR3 is TGTGCCAGCAGCTTGGGCTTCCGGGCTGAAGCTTTCTTT. Translating gives CASSLGFRAEAFF.

The chain uses TRBV5-8 and TRBJ1-5; D ambiguous. CDR1 is SGHTS and CDR2 is YDEGEE in the germline V gene. V was shortened by 0 bases and J by 1 base, with 14 bases between the two germline ends. The CDR3 runs 17 residues. This CDR3 is CASSLDSWHSSNQPQHF. The CDR3 region has the DNA TGTGCCAGCAGCTTGGATAGTTGGCACTCCAGCAATCAGCCCCAGCATTTT.

The chain combines TRBV6-5 with TRBJ1-2; tentatively, D is TRBD1 (5 bases). V dropped 6 bases and J dropped 6 bases, with 17 bases sitting between them. This CDR3 region has 14 residues. The germline CDR1 and CDR2 sequences are MNHEY and SVGAGI. This chain's CDR3 is CASSSMGGFHGYTF. The CDR3 nucleotides are TGTGCCAGCAGCTCAATGGGGGGATTCCATGGCTACACCTTC.

Here the CDR3 DNA reads TGTGCCAGCAGTGACTCCTCGACGGGGGAGCAGTACTTC. It is translated as CASSDSSTGEQYF. The V gene is TRBV6-4, the J gene TRBJ2-7; possible D gene TRBD2, 5 bases. CDR1 and CDR2 from the germline V gene are MRHNA and SNTAGT. Trimming shortened V by 0 bases and J by 7 bases, and 10 bases separated the two germline ends. CDR3 length: 13 residues.

This sequence joins TRBV6-5 and TRBJ2-5, with D possibly being TRBD1 (8 bases). The CDR3 is 14 amino acids. Per the germline V gene, CDR1 is MNHEY and CDR2 is SVGAGI. V was shortened by 6 bases and J by 5 bases, with 16 bases between the two germline ends. CDR3 coding DNA: TGTGCCAGCAGGCCCGGACAGGGAGGGGAGACCCAGTACTTC. Its protein is CASRPGQGGETQYF.

The J gene is TRBJ2-7, the V gene TRBV30; D is perhaps TRBD1 (6 bases). Germline V gene lookup returns CDR1 GTSNPN and CDR2 SVGIG (reference sequence). Trimming removed 1 base at V and 0 bases at J, with 25 bases between. The CDR3 totals 19 residues. The CDR3 nucleotides are TGTGCCTGGAGTGGAAGAAACAGGGACCGAGGGATAAACTCCTACGAGCAGTACTTC. Residues: CAWSGRNRDRGINSYEQYF.

This rearrangement joins TRBV4-3 to TRBJ2-1, with a weak D call TRBD2 (6 bases). Germline V gene lookup returns CDR1 LGHNA and CDR2 YSLEER. CDR3 size: 13 residues. Trimming removed 4 bases from V and 6 bases from J, with 10 bases in between. DNA for the CDR3: TGCGCCAGCAGCCCCTGGGAGGCCAATGAGCAGTTCTTC. Translated: CASSPWEANEQFF.

The CDR3, as DNA: TGCAGCGTTGGGCGGGAGGACACCGGGGAGCTGTTTTTT. It yields the protein CSVGREDTGELFF. The chain uses TRBV29-1 and TRBJ2-2; 8 bases match TRBD2. With 4 bases clipped from V and 3 bases from J, the junction kept 1 base outside the gene matches. CDR1 and CDR2 (germline): SQVTM, ANQGSEA. This CDR3 is 13 amino acids long.

The V call is TRBV4-2, the J call TRBJ2-3; TRBD2 matches 8 bases. Germline V CDR1 and CDR2: LGHNA, YNFKEQ. V was pared by 4 bases and J by 1 base, with 7 bases of the junction left unmatched. The length of the CDR3 is 16 residues. This CDR3 is CASSRSDGGGTDTQYF. The CDR3 DNA follows: TGTGCCAGCAGCCGATCCGACGGGGGGGGCACAGATACGCAGTATTTT.

The CDR3 loop is CASSQPDKGYGYTF. CDR3 nucleotides: TGTGCCAGCAGCCAACCGGACAAGGGCTATGGCTACACCTTC. V is TRBV4-2 and J is TRBJ1-2, with D maybe TRBD1 (5 bases). The CDR3 spans 14 residues. Germline values: CDR1 LGHNA, CDR2 YNFKEQ. Trimming shortened V by 2 bases and J by 4 bases, and 11 bases separated the two germline ends.

V is TRBV4-3 and J is TRBJ2-5; the match to TRBD2 covers 7 bases. The CDR3 has 16 residues. V gave up 0 bases and J gave up 1 base; unmatched junction bases: 5. The germline V gene has CDR1 LGHNA and CDR2 YSLEER. The CDR3 nucleotides are TGCGCCAGCAGCCAAGATCTACCGGGGGGCCAAGAGACCCAGTACTTC. Its protein is CASSQDLPGGQETQYF.